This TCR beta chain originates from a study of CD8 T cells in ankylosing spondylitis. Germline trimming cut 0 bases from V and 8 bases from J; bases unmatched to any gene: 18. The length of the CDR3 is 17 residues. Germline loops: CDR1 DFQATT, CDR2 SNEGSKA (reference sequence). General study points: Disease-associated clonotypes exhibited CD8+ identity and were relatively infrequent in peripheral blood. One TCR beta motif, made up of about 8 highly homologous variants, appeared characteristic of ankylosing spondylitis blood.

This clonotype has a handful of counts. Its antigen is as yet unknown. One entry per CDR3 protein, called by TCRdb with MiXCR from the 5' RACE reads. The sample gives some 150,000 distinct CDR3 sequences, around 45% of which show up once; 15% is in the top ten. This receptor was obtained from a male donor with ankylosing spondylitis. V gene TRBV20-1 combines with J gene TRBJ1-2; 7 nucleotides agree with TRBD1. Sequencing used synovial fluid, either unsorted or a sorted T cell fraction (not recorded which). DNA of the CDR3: TGCAGTGCTAGAGATTGGACAGGTGGCAGAGGGCTATGGGGCTACACCTTC. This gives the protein CSARDWTGGRGLWGYTF.